A selection of T cell receptor beta chains follows, all from one sample in a study of shared clonotypes between healthy human individuals. Here immunoSEQ multiplex PCR was the method, and the copy in TCRdb shows in-frame clones only, minus some. The table lists about 680,000 clones, around 92% of them singletons. The sequenced material came from naive CD8+ T cells sorted from blood. The receptors come from a man between 25 and 39 years old in good health. The CDR3 runs from the conserved cysteine through the conserved F or W. The D gene is left open where the match is weak. Size values are once, few and many counts, or a class for expanded clones, and some rows have none.

j_call clone_size d_call v_call cdr3_nt cdr3_aa
TRBJ2-7 - - TRBV27 TGTGCCAGCAGTTCTCTTTACGAGCAGTACTTC CASSSLYEQYF
TRBJ2-7 - TRBD1 TRBV6-6 TGTGCCAGCAGCCACCGGGACAGGGGGCTTTACGAGCAGTACTTC CASSHRDRGLYEQYF
TRBJ2-2 - TRBD2 TRBV2 TGTGCCAGCAGTGTACTAGCGGGGGCTGATCCAACGAACACCGGGGAGCTGTTTTTT CASSVLAGADPTNTGELFF
TRBJ2-3 - TRBD1 TRBV5-4 TGTGCCAGCCAGCTTCTTGGGACAGGGTTTCAAGATACGCAGTATTTT CASQLLGTGFQDTQYF
TRBJ1-4 - - TRBV5-1 TGCGCCAGCAGCTTGGGTACACAAACTGCGGGAAAACTGTTTTTT CASSLGTQTAGKLFF
TRBJ2-7 - - TRBV5-4 TGTGCCAGCAGCTTGGATTTGGGACATACAGGCGAATACGAGCAGTACTTC CASSLDLGHTGEYEQYF
TRBJ2-1 - - TRBV7-6 TGTGCCAGCAGCCGACCTATGTTGCGGAGTGAATATGAGCAGTTCTTC CASSRPMLRSEYEQFF
TRBJ1-3 - - TRBV13 TGTGCCAGCAGCTTCATCGGGGTTGGGAACACCATATATTTT CASSFIGVGNTIYF
TRBJ1-5 - - TRBV27 TGTGCCAGCAGTTTATTGGTCAATCAGCCCCAGCATTTT CASSLLVNQPQHF
TRBJ2-1 - TRBD2 TRBV7-2 TGTGCCAGCAGCGGACCGGGGCTAGCGGGTCGGAATGAGCAGTTCTTC CASSGPGLAGRNEQFF
TRBJ2-1 - - TRBV28 TGTGCCAGCAGGGAACTCCCGAGGGATGAGCAGTTCTTC CASRELPRDEQFF
TRBJ2-7 - - TRBV6-1 TGTGCCAGCATTCTGGAAAACTCCTACGAGCAGTACTTC CASILENSYEQYF
TRBJ2-7 - - TRBV28 TGTGCCAGCAGGCCAGGTCACTCCTACGAGCAGTACTTC CASRPGHSYEQYF
TRBJ2-7 - TRBD2 TRBV5-1 TGCGCCAGCAGCCCCGGGACTAGCGGGAGTAACCACTACGAGCAGTACTTC CASSPGTSGSNHYEQYF
TRBJ2-6 once - TRBV9 TGTGCCAGCAGCGGGATGGCAGGATCTGGGGCCAACGTCCTGACTTTC CASSGMAGSGANVLTF
TRBJ2-7 - - TRBV19 TGTGCCAGTAGCGACCAGGGGAACGAGCAGTACTTC CASSDQGNEQYF
TRBJ2-7 - TRBD2 TRBV4-1 TGCGCCAGCAGCCAAGAAAGGGGGACTAGCGGCTACGAGCAGTACTTC CASSQERGTSGYEQYF
TRBJ2-1 - TRBD1 TRBV15 TGTGCCACCAGCTATGGACAGGGCGTCTACAATGAGCAGTTCTTC CATSYGQGVYNEQFF
TRBJ2-1 - - TRBV2 TGTGCCACCCTAAAAAGGGGCTCCTACAATGAGCAGTTCTTC CATLKRGSYNEQFF
TRBJ1-1 - - TRBV28 TGTGCCAGCAGTTTTCGGGGTGGCAACACTGAAGCTTTCTTT CASSFRGGNTEAFF
TRBJ2-1 - - TRBV27 TGTGCCAGCAGTTTATCGGAGGATGAGCAGTTCTTC CASSLSEDEQFF
TRBJ1-1 - TRBD1 TRBV6-5 TGTGCCAGCAGTTACAGGACAGGGGGACCGAACACTGAAGCTTTCTTT CASSYRTGGPNTEAFF
TRBJ2-1 - - TRBV20-1 TGCAGTGCTAGTTGGGACAATGAGCAGTTCTTC CSASWDNEQFF
TRBJ2-1 - - TRBV19 TGTGCCAGTAGTATAGTGCCCGGCACCAATGAGCAGTTCTTC CASSIVPGTNEQFF
TRBJ2-3 - - TRBV5-6 TGTGCCAGCAGCTTGGATTCGTCCGATACGCAGTATTTT CASSLDSSDTQYF
TRBJ2-7 - - TRBV19 TGTGCCACCTCCGGGACCTCCTACGAGCAGTACTTC CATSGTSYEQYF
TRBJ2-1 - TRBD2 TRBV4-2 TGTGCCAGCAGCCAAGTATTTGGGGGGGAGGGCCTTTTAGGTGAGCAGTTCTTC CASSQVFGGEGLLGEQFF
TRBJ1-2 - - TRBV7-9 TGTGCCAGCAGCTTAGGGGGAGTGCTACGTGGCTACACCTTC CASSLGGVLRGYTF
TRBJ1-5 - - TRBV30 TGTGCCTGGACCTCGGGGCAGGGAGATCAGCCCCAGCATTTT CAWTSGQGDQPQHF
TRBJ2-3 - TRBD1 TRBV29-1 TGCAGCGTTCCAAAGACGACAGGGTGGACCGACACAGATACGCAGTATTTT CSVPKTTGWTDTDTQYF
TRBJ1-1 - - TRBV5-6 TGTGCCAGTAGGGTTATGGCGGCATTCACTGAAGCTTTCTTT CASRVMAAFTEAFF
TRBJ1-2 - - TRBV4-3 TGCGCCAGCAGCCAAGATGAAGATGGGGGGCGGGGTGGCTACACCTTC CASSQDEDGGRGGYTF
TRBJ2-7 - TRBD1 TRBV7-8 TGTGCCAGCAGCTTAGGACAGGGAAGGTTCTACGAGCAGTACTTC CASSLGQGRFYEQYF
TRBJ2-1 - TRBD1 TRBV6-6 TGTGCCAGCATAAAGGGGACAGGGCGTAGCAATGAGCAGTTCTTC CASIKGTGRSNEQFF
TRBJ2-3 - TRBD2 TRBV5-6 TGTGCCAGCAGCTCCGGGACTAGCGGGAGTACTGGAGATACGCAGTATTTT CASSSGTSGSTGDTQYF
TRBJ2-1 - TRBD1 TRBV7-3 TGTGCCAGCAGCTTAATGGGCGGGACAGGGTACAATGAGCAGTTCTTC CASSLMGGTGYNEQFF
TRBJ2-5 - - TRBV29-1 TGCAGCGTTGAGGGGGTCCCGGAGTGGTCAGGGGTTTTGGAGACCCAGTACTTC CSVEGVPEWSGVLETQYF
TRBJ2-2 - TRBD2 TRBV29-1 TGCAGCGCCCTAGCGGGAACCGGGGAGCTGTTTTTT CSALAGTGELFF
TRBJ2-1 - - TRBV5-4 TGTGCCAGCAGCTCCTTGACGGAGACGGACAATGAGCAGTTCTTC CASSSLTETDNEQFF
TRBJ2-2 few - TRBV10-3 TGTGCCATCGGTCCGTTGTTAGAAAACACCGGGGAGCTGTTTTTT CAIGPLLENTGELFF
TRBJ2-2 - TRBD1 TRBV6-5 TGTGCCAGCAGTTACTCGACAGGGGGCACCGGGGAGCTGTTTTTT CASSYSTGGTGELFF
TRBJ2-5 once - TRBV6-1 TGTGCCAGCAGTGAATGGGGTGGGGGAGAGACCCAGTACTTC CASSEWGGGETQYF